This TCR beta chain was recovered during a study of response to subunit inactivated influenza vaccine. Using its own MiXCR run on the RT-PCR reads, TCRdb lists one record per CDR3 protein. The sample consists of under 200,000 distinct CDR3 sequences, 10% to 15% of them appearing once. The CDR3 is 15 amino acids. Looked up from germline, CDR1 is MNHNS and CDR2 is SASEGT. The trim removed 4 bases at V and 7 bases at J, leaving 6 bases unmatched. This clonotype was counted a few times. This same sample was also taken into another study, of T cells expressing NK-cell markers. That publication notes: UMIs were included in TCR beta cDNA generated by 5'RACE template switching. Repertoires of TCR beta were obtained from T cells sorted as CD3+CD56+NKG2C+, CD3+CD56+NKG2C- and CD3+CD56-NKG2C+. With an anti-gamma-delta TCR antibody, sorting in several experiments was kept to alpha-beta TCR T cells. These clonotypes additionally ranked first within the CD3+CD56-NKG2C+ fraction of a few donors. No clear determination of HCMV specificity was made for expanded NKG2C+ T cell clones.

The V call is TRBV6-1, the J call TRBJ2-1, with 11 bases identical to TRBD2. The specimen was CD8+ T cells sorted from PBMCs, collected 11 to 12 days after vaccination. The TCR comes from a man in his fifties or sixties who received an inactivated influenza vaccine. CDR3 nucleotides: TGTGCCAGCAGTGGATTAGCGGGGGGGCTTAATGAGCAGTTCTTC. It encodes CASSGLAGGLNEQFF.